What follows are 14 T cell receptor beta chains derived from one specimen sequenced in a study of cytomegalovirus exposure and HLA in healthy donors. The PCR used 60 Vbeta and 13 Jbeta primers. Profiled with immunoSEQ multiplex PCR; TCRdb holds only in-frame clones, not every one. The sample has about 140,000 clones, almost 85% seen once. Sequences were obtained from PBMCs. The receptor set was obtained from a woman in her sixties or seventies in good health and CMV-seropositive.

The gene calls are TRBV7-9 and TRBJ2-1; D may be TRBD2 (6 bases). This CDR3 is 15 amino acids long. V gave up 3 bases and J gave up 0 bases, with 9 bases separating them. The germline CDR1 and CDR2 sequences are SEHNR and FQNEAQ (reference sequence). CDR3 loop: CASSFSGSSYNEQFF. As DNA, the CDR3 is TGTGCCAGCAGCTTTAGCGGTAGCTCCTACAATGAGCAGTTCTTC.

The chain has TRBV11-2 and TRBJ2-1; the match to TRBD2 covers 7 bases. V gave up 1 base and J gave up 6 bases; unmatched junction bases: 3. The CDR3 has 14 amino acids. Germline V gene data show CDR1 as SGHAT and CDR2 as FQNNGV. CDR3 nucleotide sequence: TGTGCCAGCAGCTTAGCAGCGGGGAGCAATGAGCAGTTCTTC. Translating gives CASSLAAGSNEQFF.

The chain uses TRBV7-9 and TRBJ2-2, with 8 bases matching TRBD1. Losses at the gene ends were 5 bases for V and 1 base for J; bases not matched to a gene: 9. CDR3 length equals 17 residues. The germline gives CDR1 SEHNR, CDR2 FQNEAQ (reference sequence). Here the CDR3 DNA reads TGTGCCAGCAGCCCGAGGGGACAGGCCGTGAACACCGGGGAGCTGTTTTTT. This codes for CASSPRGQAVNTGELFF.

The rearrangement joins TRBV2 to TRBJ2-7; unclear D gene. The CDR3 is made up of 12 amino acids. Germline V CDR1 and CDR2: SNHLY, FYNNEI. The V end lost 4 bases, the J end lost 2 bases, and 6 bases lay between the germline ends. For the CDR3, the DNA is TGTGCCAGCAGTGTCCTAGCCTACGAGCAGTACTTC. Translation: CASSVLAYEQYF.

The chain couples TRBV28 to TRBJ2-7; 9 nucleotides agree with TRBD1. CDR1 and CDR2 from the germline V gene are MDHEN and SYDVKM. The CDR3 totals 14 residues. J lost 6 bases, V lost 5 bases, and 8 bases had no gene match. CDR3 protein: CASSVGTGYAEQYF. In nucleotides, the CDR3 is TGTGCCAGCAGTGTTGGGACAGGGTATGCCGAGCAGTACTTC.

This clone was detected only a few times. The gene calls are TRBV7-9 and TRBJ1-1, with D hard to call. The CDR3 is 14 residues long. V lost 5 bases to trimming and J lost 0 bases, with 10 bases between them. CDR1 and CDR2 (germline): SEHNR, FQNEAQ (reference sequence). CDR3 in amino acids: CASSLVTVNTEAFF. CDR3 nucleotides: TGTGCCAGCAGCCTCGTAACAGTGAACACTGAAGCTTTCTTT.

This clone was recorded a few times. The chain links TRBV6-5 to TRBJ1-2; 7 bases line up with TRBD1. Germline V lookup: CDR1 MNHEY, CDR2 SVGAGI. Unmatched junction bases numbered 7, after V lost 6 bases and J lost 3 bases. This CDR3 spans 14 amino acids. The CDR3 DNA follows: TGTGCCAGCAGCCGGGACAGAGATTACTATGGCTACACCTTC. Translation: CASSRDRDYYGYTF.

The chain has TRBV18 and TRBJ1-5; the match to TRBD1 covers 9 bases. The ends lost 2 bases at V and 7 bases at J; junction bases unmatched: 6. CDR1 KGHSH and CDR2 LQKENI come from the germline V gene. The CDR3 length is 15 residues. Here the CDR3 DNA reads TGTGCCAGCTCACCAGGACAGGGGAAGGGACAGCCCCAGCATTTT. This encodes CASSPGQGKGQPQHF.

The V gene is TRBV7-6, the J gene TRBJ2-5, with TRBD2 matching 7 bases. In germline, CDR1 is SGHVS, CDR2 FNYEAQ. V was pared by 5 bases and J by 0 bases, with 18 bases of the junction left unmatched. This CDR3 comprises 19 residues. Here the CDR3 DNA reads TGTGCCAGCAGCGGTATACCGGGACGGCGGGAGATGTACCAAGAGACCCAGTACTTC. It encodes CASSGIPGRREMYQETQYF.

The sample holds one count of this clone. The chain links TRBV19 to TRBJ1-4; TRBD1 matches 9 bases. After removal of 5 bases from V and 0 bases from J, the junction contained 7 bases not matched to a gene. From germline, CDR1 is LNHDA and CDR2 SQIVND (reference sequence). The CDR3 spans 17 residues. CDR3 region: CASSPDRGGATNEKLFF. The CDR3 nucleotides read TGTGCCAGTAGTCCGGACAGGGGAGGCGCAACTAATGAAAAACTGTTTTTT.

This chain connects TRBV6-5 to TRBJ1-5; no reliable D call. Germline assignment: CDR1 MNHEY and CDR2 SVGAGI. The V gene lost 0 bases and the J gene lost 5 bases, with 11 bases spanning the gap. There are 15 residues in the CDR3. The CDR3 spells CASSYSMGEDQPQHF. CDR3 DNA sequence: TGTGCCAGCAGTTACTCGATGGGTGAGGATCAGCCCCAGCATTTT.

The chain carries TRBV28 and TRBJ2-7, with a tentative D call TRBD2 (6 bases). V was cut by 5 bases and J by 5 bases, with 16 bases left in between. This CDR3 is 14 amino acids long. Germline V gene lookup returns CDR1 MDHEN and CDR2 SYDVKM. In DNA, the CDR3 is TGTGCCAGCAGTCGCCGATTTAGCGGTCACGAGCAGTACTTC. It is translated as CASSRRFSGHEQYF.

This clone has just a few counts. The chain is built from TRBV10-3 and TRBJ1-5, with D perhaps TRBD1 (6 bases). The V gene lost 5 bases and the J gene lost 0 bases, with 11 bases spanning the gap. This CDR3 is 15 amino acids long. CDR1 and CDR2 (germline): ENHRY, SYGVKD. The CDR3 nucleotides read TGTGCCATCAGTACAGGCAGGGGTAGCAATCAGCCCCAGCATTTT. Protein sequence: CAISTGRGSNQPQHF.

This chain's CDR3 is CASSPLGGMGDTQYF. CDR3 nucleotides: TGTGCCAGCAGCCCCCTAGGAGGGATGGGGGATACGCAGTATTTT. The V call is TRBV14, the J call TRBJ2-3, with D perhaps matching TRBD2 (6 bases). Trimming took 4 bases from V and 6 from J, leaving 17 bases between them. This CDR3 has 15 residues. The germline V gene encodes CDR1 SGHDN and CDR2 FVKESK.